Each of the 15 T cell receptor beta chains below was sequenced from the same sample in a study of shared clonotypes between healthy human individuals. Produced via immunoSEQ multiplex PCR; TCRdb's table is partial and in-frame only. Here the sample spans about 1.5 million clones, 95% to 97% being singletons. Sequencing used naive CD4+ T cells sorted from blood. The subset: CD45RA+ positively selected. The source of these receptors is a young man in good health.

The V gene is TRBV27, the J gene TRBJ2-2; 9 bases agree with TRBD2. Trimming took 7 bases from V and 0 from J; bases not matched to a gene: 9. In germline, CDR1 is MNHEY, CDR2 SMNVEV (reference sequence). There are 17 residues in the CDR3. Written as DNA, the CDR3 is TGTGCCAGCATGGCTTTAGCGGGAGTGGCGAACACCGGGGAGCTGTTTTTT. Translating it yields CASMALAGVANTGELFF.

The chain has TRBV27 and TRBJ2-5; the D gene is possibly TRBD2 (6 bases). CDR1 is MNHEY, CDR2 SMNVEV, per germline (reference sequence). This CDR3 contains 15 residues. V was pared by 3 bases and J by 7 bases, with 18 bases between. CDR3 nucleotide sequence: TGTGCCAGCAGTTTGAGGGTGATGGGGGGTGCGACCCAGTACTTC. Translating it yields CASSLRVMGGATQYF.

The rearrangement joins TRBV6-1 to TRBJ2-3; D is ambiguous. The germline V gene encodes CDR1 MNHNS and CDR2 SASEGT. V was cut by 4 bases and J by 2 bases, with 7 bases left in between. The CDR3 sequence is 13 residues long. CDR3 sequence reads: CASSGAATDTQYF. The CDR3 DNA reads as TGTGCCAGCAGTGGGGCAGCCACAGATACGCAGTATTTT.

Notes on this clone: In this CDR3 the conserved last residue, phenylalanine or tryptophan, is missing, so a read error is likely. The DNA is omitted, as the CDR3 cannot be located on it reliably, and the CDR3 follows TCRdb's listing. CDR3: CASSLAIWGRYS. V is TRBV5-5 and J is TRBJ2-7. Germline assignment: CDR1 SGHKS and CDR2 YYEKEE (reference sequence). From its first to its last residue, the CDR3 has 12 amino acids.

This chain joins TRBV19 and TRBJ1-5; 7 bases are a match to TRBD1. The CDR3 runs to 16 residues. CDR1 and CDR2 (germline): LNHDA, SQIVND (reference sequence). V was clipped by 3 bases and J by 5 bases; unmatched bases: 10. The DNA of the CDR3 is TGTGCCAGTAGTATGCTGAGACAGGGATGGGATCAGCCCCAGCATTTT. It codes for CASSMLRQGWDQPQHF.

The J gene is TRBJ2-1, the V gene TRBV6-6; 13 nucleotides agree with TRBD2. The CDR3 contains 16 residues. V was clipped by 2 bases and J by 7 bases; unmatched bases: 5. Germline CDR1 is MNHNY and CDR2 is SVGAGI (reference sequence). The CDR3 region is CASSYGLAGVRNEQFF. The CDR3 nucleotides are TGTGCCAGCAGTTACGGACTAGCGGGAGTCAGGAATGAGCAGTTCTTC.

This clone occurred once. The chain has TRBV5-5 and TRBJ2-4; 9 bases line up with TRBD1. The trim removed 5 bases at V and 11 bases at J, leaving 11 bases unmatched. The CDR3 spans 14 residues. Germline assignment: CDR1 SGHKS and CDR2 YYEKEE (reference sequence). CDR3 bases: TGTGCCAGCAGACCACAAAACAGGGGGCGGCTTCAGTACTTC. Translated, it gives CASRPQNRGRLQYF.

The chain employs TRBV19 and TRBJ2-6, with D unclear. This CDR3 contains 14 residues. The V end lost 7 bases, the J end lost 2 bases, and 9 bases lay between the germline ends. The germline gives CDR1 LNHDA, CDR2 SQIVND (reference sequence). The CDR3 region is CASTFVPGANVLTF. CDR3 in DNA: TGTGCCAGTACCTTCGTGCCTGGGGCCAACGTCCTGACTTTC. The whole variable domain, remainder taken from reference TRBV19 and TRBJ2-6, is DGGITQSPKYLFRKEGQNVTLSCEQNLNHDAMYWYRQDPGQGLRLIYYSQIVNDFQKGDIAEGYSVSREKKESFPLTVTSAQKNPTAFYLCASTFVPGANVLTFGAGSRLTVL.

The rearrangement uses TRBV29-1 and TRBJ1-1, with unresolved D. This CDR3 has 15 residues. Deletions cut 1 base from V and 1 base from J, with 13 bases between. Germline lookup yields CDR1 SQVTM and CDR2 ANQGSEA. The CDR3 DNA reads as TGCAGCGTTGAAGCCGCGTTACACCCGAACACTGAAGCTTTCTTT. It translates to CSVEAALHPNTEAFF.

CDR3 residues: CASSVPPHSGSSYNEQFF. CDR3 nucleotides: TGTGCCAGCAGCGTGCCTCCGCATAGCGGGAGCTCCTACAATGAGCAGTTCTTC. V gene TRBV11-3 combines with J gene TRBJ2-1; TRBD2 aligns across 9 bases. Germline CDR1 is SGHNT and CDR2 is YENEEA. The V segment lost 5 bases and the J segment 0 bases; nucleotides outside the gene matches: 11. The CDR3 runs 18 residues.

The J gene is TRBJ2-5, the V gene TRBV2; TRBD2 aligns across 16 bases. Per the germline V gene, CDR1 is SNHLY and CDR2 is FYNNEI. This CDR3 is 17 amino acids long. Trimming removed 6 bases from V and 5 bases from J; junction bases left unmatched: 9. CDR3 sequence: CASRTGTSGRAHETQYF. CDR3 sequence (DNA): TGTGCCAGCAGGACCGGGACTAGCGGGAGGGCGCATGAGACCCAGTACTTC.

Points on this clone: This specimen includes other DNA sequences encoding the same CDR3. This CDR3 is CSVAGGDEKLFF. Written as DNA, the CDR3 is TGCAGCGTTGCAGGGGGCGACGAAAAACTGTTTTTT. The rearrangement uses TRBV29-1 and TRBJ1-4; TRBD1 matches 8 bases. V shed 4 bases and J 8 bases; nucleotides not matched to a gene: 3. CDR3 size: 12 residues. Germline-derived CDR1 and CDR2 are SQVTM and ANQGSEA. Together with reference TRBV29-1 and TRBJ1-4, the CDR3 gives the full variable domain: SAVISQKPSRDICQRGTSLTIQCQVDSQVTMMFWYRQQPGQSLTLIATANQGSEATYESGFVIDKFPISRPNLTFSTLTVSNMSPEDSSIYLCSVAGGDEKLFFGSGTQLSVL.

This rearrangement joins TRBV19 to TRBJ2-7; unclear D gene. The V end was cut by 1 base, the J end by 1 base, with 8 bases between. The CDR3 contains 14 residues. CDR1 and CDR2 from the germline V gene are LNHDA and SQIVND (reference sequence). CDR3 nucleotide sequence: TGTGCCAGTAGTATAGGGGGTCGATCCTACGAGCAGTACTTC. Residues: CASSIGGRSYEQYF.

The CDR3 bases are TGTGCCAGCTCACCACTAGCCAGTGGCCTAGCGGAGCGCAATGAGCAGTTCTTC. The encoded protein is CASSPLASGLAERNEQFF. The chain uses TRBV18 and TRBJ2-1; 7 bases align to TRBD2. The CDR3 is 18 amino acids. The germline CDR1 and CDR2 sequences are KGHSH and LQKENI. V trimming: 1 base; J trimming: 6 bases; junction bases outside the gene matches: 15.

The rearrangement links TRBV25-1 to TRBJ2-1, with TRBD1 matching over 10 bases. Germline V CDR1 and CDR2: MGHDK, SYGVNS. After removal of 1 base from V and 8 bases from J, the junction contained 8 bases not matched to a gene. The CDR3 consists of 16 residues. The CDR3 reads CASSELTGGRIDEQFF. CDR3 coding DNA: TGTGCCAGCAGTGAATTGACAGGGGGCAGAATCGATGAGCAGTTCTTC.